This entry lists 21 T cell receptor beta chains sequenced from one sample in a study of human T cells and chemical hapten exposure. TCRdb ran MiXCR on the RACE reads and lists one entry per CDR3 protein. This table holds approximately 400,000 distinct CDR3 sequences, approximately 5% found once. Stated time point: patch test 1, 2 weeks after DPC sensitization. Treatment meaning: therapeutic diphenylcyclopropenone sensitization with weekly scalp DPC. The material was whole blood, obtained in connection with sensitization to the hapten diphenylcyclopropenone (DPC). The receptors were gathered from a woman between 50 and 59 years old with alopecia areata. Some clones in this sample may be carry-over from other donors' samples.

In nucleotides, the CDR3 is TGTGCCAGCAGTGATAGGGGCGCGGGAGATACGCAGTATTTT. Amino acid sequence: CASSDRGAGDTQYF. This chain uses TRBV5-4 with TRBJ2-3, with D perhaps given as TRBD1 or TRBD2 (5 bases each). The CDR3 has 14 amino acids. Trimming cost V 5 bases and J 5 bases, with 15 bases left between them. The germline V gene encodes CDR1 SGHNT and CDR2 YYREEE (reference sequence).

This clonotype has just a few counts. This chain's CDR3 is CASRFSWTAQETQYF. The CDR3 DNA follows: TGTGCCAGCAGATTTTCCTGGACAGCCCAAGAGACCCAGTACTTC. The V gene is TRBV6-1, the J gene TRBJ2-5; tentative D call: TRBD1 (6 bases). This CDR3 is built from 15 residues. The germline V gene encodes CDR1 MNHNS and CDR2 SASEGT. Between the trimmed V and J ends, which lost 6 bases and 1 base, there was a span of 15 bases.

This clonotype turned up a few times. The V and J genes are TRBV23-1 and TRBJ1-5; D is unclear. TRBV23-1 is identified as an open reading frame with a role that is uncertain. Trimming took off 2 bases at V and 7 bases at J, with 15 bases between the two ends. The CDR3 runs to 15 residues. CDR3 DNA: TGCGCCAGCAGTCAAGAGGCCTACACAAACCAGCCCCAGCATTTT. It encodes CASSQEAYTNQPQHF.

This clonotype was recorded many times. The chain joins TRBV6-5 to TRBJ2-2; no firm D call. Looked up from germline, CDR1 is MNHEY and CDR2 is SVGAGI. V was cut by 6 bases and J by 1 base, with 3 bases left in between. This CDR3 spans 12 amino acids. The CDR3 reads CASRGNTGELFF. The CDR3 DNA sequence: TGTGCCAGCAGGGGGAACACCGGGGAGCTGTTTTTT.

This clonotype has ten or more counts. V usage is TRBV28 and J usage is TRBJ2-3; D may be TRBD1 or TRBD2 (5 bases each). The CDR3 length is 15 residues. V was trimmed by 3 bases and J by 5 bases, leaving 15 bases between them. Germline assignment: CDR1 MDHEN and CDR2 SYDVKM. This CDR3 reads CASSFEGSLLDTQYF. Here the CDR3 DNA reads TGTGCCAGCAGTTTCGAGGGGTCCCTCTTAGATACGCAGTATTTT. Full variable domain (remainder filled in from reference TRBV28 and TRBJ2-3): DVKVTQSSRYLVKRTGEKVFLECVQDMDHENMFWYRQDPGLGLRLIYFSYDVKMKEKGDIPEGYSVSREKKERFSLILESASTNQTSMYLCASSFEGSLLDTQYFGPGTRLTVL.

This clonotype was found many times. V and J are TRBV28 and TRBJ2-1; 10 nucleotides match TRBD2. Germline loops: CDR1 MDHEN, CDR2 SYDVKM. After removal of 5 bases from V and 2 bases from J, the junction contained 3 bases not matched to a gene. This CDR3 contains 15 residues. In DNA, the CDR3 is TGTGCCAGCAGTCGTAGCGGGAGGACCTACAATGAGCAGTTCTTC. Translating gives CASSRSGRTYNEQFF.

The sample holds many counts of this clonotype. This chain uses TRBV7-8 with TRBJ1-4; weak D call: TRBD1 (5 bases). Germline V lookup: CDR1 SGHVS, CDR2 FQNEAQ. This CDR3 has 15 residues. With 4 bases removed from V and 8 bases from J, the gap between germline ends came to 17 bases. For the CDR3, the DNA is TGTGCCAGCAGCTCGGGATCTTCGGGGCGCGAAAAACTGTTTTTT. It is translated as CASSSGSSGREKLFF.

This clonotype was seen at least ten times. The V gene is TRBV5-5, the J gene TRBJ1-2, with 9 bases that match TRBD1. Germline loops: CDR1 SGHKS, CDR2 YYEKEE (reference sequence). Trimming took 7 bases from V and 8 from J; bases not matched to a gene: 12. CDR3 length: 14 residues. CDR3 in DNA: TGTGCCAGCTTCTGGGACAGGGAGATTGGCGGCTACACCTTC. Residues: CASFWDREIGGYTF.

This clonotype has only a few counts. This chain links TRBV4-1 with TRBJ1-4; 7 bases are shared with TRBD1. Germline V gives CDR1 MGHRA, CDR2 YSYEKL. Trimming removed 3 bases from V and 4 bases from J; junction bases left unmatched: 5. This CDR3 is 15 amino acids long. CDR3 sequence reads: CASSQAGTDNEKLFF. In nucleotides, the CDR3 is TGCGCCAGCAGCCAGGCCGGGACAGATAATGAAAAACTGTTTTTT.

This chain connects TRBV7-8 to TRBJ1-5; TRBD1 aligns across 7 bases. J lost 5 bases, V lost 3 bases, and 4 bases had no gene match. CDR3 length: 14 residues. Germline V CDR1 and CDR2: SGHVS, FQNEAQ. CDR3 sequence reads: CASSLRTGHQPQHF. The CDR3 coding sequence is TGTGCCAGCAGCTTGAGGACAGGTCATCAGCCCCAGCATTTT.

The chain combines TRBV12-3 or TRBV12-4 with TRBJ1-4, with TRBD1 as a possible D gene (5 bases). Trimming took off 1 base at V and 0 bases at J, with 9 bases between the two ends. The length of the CDR3 is 16 residues. CDR3 sequence (DNA): TGTGCCAGCAGTTTAGAGAGGGGCGCAACTAATGAAAAACTGTTTTTT. This gives the protein CASSLERGATNEKLFF.

This clonotype was counted at least ten times. The chain couples TRBV12-3 or TRBV12-4 to TRBJ1-1; 7 positions match TRBD1. The junction had 12 bases not matched to a gene; V was cut back by 5 bases and J by 0 bases. The CDR3 has 17 residues. CDR3 DNA sequence: TGTGCCAGCAGTCCGGGGACAGCCTACCAATTGAACACTGAAGCTTTCTTT. Translating gives CASSPGTAYQLNTEAFF.

This clonotype showed up many times. The chain carries TRBV10-1 and TRBJ1-5; TRBD1 is a possible D gene (5 bases). In germline, CDR1 is WNHNN, CDR2 SYGVQD (reference sequence). The V end was cut by 5 bases, the J end by 5 bases, with 10 bases between. CDR3 size: 13 residues. The CDR3 reads CASSPGLDQPQHF. The CDR3 region has the DNA TGCGCCAGCAGTCCAGGGCTGGATCAGCCCCAGCATTTT.

This clonotype was counted a few times. This chain links TRBV6-2 or TRBV6-3 with TRBJ2-3, with a tentative D call TRBD2 (5 bases). The CDR3 consists of 15 residues. CDR1 and CDR2 (germline): MNHEY, SVGEGT. Trimming left V 6 bases short and J 4 bases short, with 17 bases between. CDR3 in DNA: TGTGCCAGCAGCCGGACGTCCGCGGGTCCAGATACGCAGTATTTT. This encodes CASSRTSAGPDTQYF.

The sample holds many counts of this clonotype. The rearrangement links TRBV19 to TRBJ2-1; no firm D call. V lost 7 bases and J 10 bases, leaving 14 bases between the germline ends. The CDR3 spans 12 residues. The V gene's germline CDR1 is LNHDA and CDR2 SQIVND (reference sequence). The CDR3 is CASTSVGIEQFF. CDR3 in DNA: TGTGCCAGTACCAGCGTGGGGATCGAGCAGTTCTTC.

This clonotype was counted ten times or more. V and J are TRBV18 and TRBJ2-1, with D perhaps being TRBD1 or TRBD2 (6 bases each). V was shortened by 0 bases and J by 2 bases, with 11 bases between the two germline ends. The CDR3 covers 16 residues. Germline V gene sequence: CDR1 KGHSH, CDR2 LQKENI. CDR3 DNA: TGTGCCAGCTCACCACCATGGGGGGCTACCTACAATGAGCAGTTCTTC. Protein sequence: CASSPPWGATYNEQFF.

This clonotype was observed a single time. This may be a read error: a much more frequent sequence differs by one nucleotide. The V and J genes are TRBV4-1 and TRBJ2-7, with 7 bases identical to TRBD2. The germline gives CDR1 MGHRA, CDR2 YSYEKL. There are 15 residues in the CDR3. The V segment lost 1 base and the J segment 2 bases; nucleotides outside the gene matches: 5. CDR3 nucleotides: TGCGCCAGCAGCCAAGTACTCCGGGGGGCCTACGAGCAGTACTTC. This gives the protein CASSQVLRGAYEQYF.

This clonotype was picked up many times. This chain connects TRBV20-1 to TRBJ2-6; D perhaps matches TRBD1 (6 bases). CDR3 length equals 17 residues. CDR1 and CDR2 from the germline V gene are DFQATT and SNEGSKA (reference sequence). Trimming left V 5 bases short and J 0 bases short, with 17 bases between. The CDR3 DNA follows: TGCAGTGCTTACCTACAGGGTGGAAGCTCTGGGGCCAACGTCCTGACTTTC. Its translation is CSAYLQGGSSGANVLTF.

The chain carries TRBV6-7 and TRBJ2-1; 7 bases fit TRBD2. TRBV6-7 is an ORF, and what it does is uncertain. CDR3 length: 17 residues. J lost 7 bases, V lost 2 bases, and 14 bases had no gene match. The CDR3 protein is CASSYGRVVRRENEQFF. The CDR3 DNA reads TGTGCCAGCAGTTACGGCCGAGTTGTACGGCGGGAGAATGAGCAGTTCTTC.

This clonotype occurred many times. The V gene is TRBV20-1, the J gene TRBJ2-3, with D hard to call. V shed 6 bases and J shed 8 bases, with 9 bases lying between them. The CDR3 is made up of 10 amino acids. CDR1 and CDR2 (germline): DFQATT, SNEGSKA (reference sequence). CDR3 residues: CSATIGTQYF. CDR3 in DNA: TGCAGTGCGACCATCGGTACGCAGTATTTT.

The table lists this clonotype with a few counts. V is TRBV5-1 and J is TRBJ1-1; D gene unclear. Germline V gene lookup returns CDR1 SGHRS and CDR2 YFSETQ. V gave up 0 bases and J gave up 3 bases, with 12 bases separating them. This CDR3 has 15 amino acids. The CDR3 region has the DNA TGCGCCAGCAGCTTGGCCGTCCAACCGTACACTGAAGCTTTCTTT. Its translation is CASSLAVQPYTEAFF.